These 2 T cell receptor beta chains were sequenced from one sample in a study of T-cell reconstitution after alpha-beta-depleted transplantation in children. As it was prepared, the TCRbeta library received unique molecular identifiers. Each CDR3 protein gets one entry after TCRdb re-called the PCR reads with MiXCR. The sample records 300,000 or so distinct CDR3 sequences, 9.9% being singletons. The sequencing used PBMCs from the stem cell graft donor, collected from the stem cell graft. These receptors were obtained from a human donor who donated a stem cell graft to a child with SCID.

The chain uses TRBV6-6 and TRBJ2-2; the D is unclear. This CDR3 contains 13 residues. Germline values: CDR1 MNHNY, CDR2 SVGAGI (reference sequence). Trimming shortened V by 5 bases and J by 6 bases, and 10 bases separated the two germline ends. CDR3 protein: CASSSDRAGELFF. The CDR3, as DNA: TGTGCCAGCAGTAGCGATAGGGCCGGGGAGCTGTTTTTT.

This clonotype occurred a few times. DNA of the CDR3: TGTGCCAGCAGCTACCTCACAACAGGGAGCAATTCACCCCTCCACTTT. Protein product: CASSYLTTGSNSPLHF. The J gene is TRBJ1-6, the V gene TRBV6-5; D may be TRBD1 (6 bases). CDR1 and CDR2 (germline): MNHEY, SVGAGI. This CDR3 contains 16 residues. Between the trimmed V and J ends, which lost 6 bases and 7 bases, there was a span of 19 bases.